This entry is about one T cell receptor (beta chain). The CDR3 spans 18 residues. Germline V gene sequence: CDR1 LNHNV, CDR2 YYDKDF (reference sequence). Trimming took off 0 bases at V and 0 bases at J, with 17 bases between the two ends. In the original processing: Amplifying reference gene primers gave estimates of nucleated cell counts. Repertoires were generated with immunoSEQ multiplex PCR, while TCRdb's copy carries only in-frame clones and drops some. V and J calls plus clone size are reproduced from that table; the DNA served to infer D and trimming. Found here are 47,000 or so clones, roughly 80% of them singletons; the top ten hold approximately 3%. The record originates from a study of blood T cell repertoires in COVID-19. Study summary: Collection of acute and convalescent COVID-19 samples took place in the United States, Italy and Spain. Sources were T cells, B-cell-depleted T cells, or PBMCs; the material itself was cDNA or gDNA.

The rearrangement links TRBV15 to TRBJ1-1, with D possibly being TRBD1 (5 bases). The origin of this receptor is a woman aged 55-70 years with acute or convalescent COVID-19. Input material: peripheral blood. In DNA, the CDR3 is TGTGCCACCAGCAGAGATTTGGGAAAGACAGCCATGAACACTGAAGCTTTCTTT. This gives the protein CATSRDLGKTAMNTEAFF.